This T cell receptor (beta chain) was recorded in a study of post-analysis software for immune sequencing data. Carried by the TCR beta cDNA libraries were unique molecular identifiers. In TCRdb, the PCR reads were re-called with MiXCR into one record per CDR3 protein. This sample yields roughly 800,000 distinct CDR3 sequences, of which just over 45% are seen a single time; 4.9% belongs to the top ten. The germline V gene encodes CDR1 LNHNV and CDR2 YYDKDF (reference sequence). CDR3 length: 17 amino acids. V was clipped by 1 base and J by 3 bases, with 18 bases between them. As to this clonotype: What it recognizes is unknown.

Overall study results and limits: F-measure co-clustering was strong for batch-matched samples. Elevated frequency relative to controls characterized roughly 5 TRBV segments in patients, TRBV5-6, TRBV5-1 and TRBV20-1 among them. Diversity measured as normalized Chao1 was significantly lower in multiple sclerosis patients than in controls.

Input material: blood. The chain uses TRBV15 and TRBJ1-2; D is perhaps TRBD1 (6 bases). This receptor was taken from a girl aged 10 to 17 with multiple sclerosis. DNA of the CDR3: TGTGCCACCAGCAGAGGCTACCGGGACTCAGGGGACTATGGCTACACCTTC. Its protein product is CATSRGYRDSGDYGYTF.